The 7 T cell receptor beta chains below come from one sample, sequenced in a study of T cell repertoires in cytomegalovirus infection. The antigens of these receptors remain unknown. TCRdb recomputed calls from the reads with MiXCR, one row per CDR3 protein. The sample has around 900,000 distinct CDR3 sequences; under 40% are singletons. This specimen consisted of cultured CD8+ T cells from PBMCs, obtained from culture after CMV antigen stimulation. These receptors all stem from a human donor in good health (CMV status not recorded). Some clones in this sample may be carry-over from other donors' samples.

The V and J genes are TRBV7-3 and TRBJ2-7, with 7 bases matching TRBD1. Germline V gene data show CDR1 as SGHTA and CDR2 as FQGTGA. CDR3 length: 18 residues. Germline trimming cut 2 bases from V and 3 bases from J; bases unmatched to any gene: 16. Written as DNA, the CDR3 is TGTGCCAGCAGCTTAGGGGGCGACAGGGTCCCAAAAATCTACGAGCAGTACTTC. Amino acids: CASSLGGDRVPKIYEQYF. The variable domain in full, with the rest retrieved from reference TRBV7-3 and TRBJ2-7, is GAGVSQTPSNKVTEKGKYVELRCDPISGHTALYWYRQSLGQGPEFLIYFQGTGAADDSGLPNDRFFAVRPEGSVSTLKIQRTERGDSAVYLCASSLGGDRVPKIYEQYFGPGTRLTVT.

Only one count was recorded for this clonotype. The genes are TRBV4-1 and TRBJ2-1; D remains ambiguous. Germline V gives CDR1 MGHRA, CDR2 YSYEKL. Trimming removed 1 base from V and 1 base from J, with 8 bases in between. This CDR3 spans 15 amino acids. The CDR3 DNA sequence: TGCGCCAGCAGCCAAGTAGCAGTGTCCTACAATGAGCAGTTCTTC. Its translation is CASSQVAVSYNEQFF.

In this sample, this clonotype turned up many times. The chain couples TRBV7-2 to TRBJ1-5; D not certain. Germline CDR1 and CDR2: SGHTA and FQGNSA. V lost 5 bases, J lost 0 bases, and 14 bases lay in between. The CDR3 loop spans 16 amino acids. The CDR3 is CASSAGLSISNQPQHF. For the CDR3, the DNA is TGTGCCAGCAGCGCCGGACTGTCAATTAGCAATCAGCCCCAGCATTTT. The variable domain in full, with the rest retrieved from reference TRBV7-2 and TRBJ1-5, is GAGVSQSPSNKVTEKGKDVELRCDPISGHTALYWYRQSLGQGLEFLIYFQGNSAPDKSGLPSDRFSAERTGGSVSTLTIQRTQQEDSAVYLCASSAGLSISNQPQHFGDGTRLSIL.

In this sample, this clonotype turned up a few times. The V gene is TRBV7-3, the J gene TRBJ1-1, with TRBD1 matching 10 bases. Per the germline V gene, CDR1 is SGHTA and CDR2 is FQGTGA. The CDR3 sequence is 17 residues long. The V segment lost 1 base and the J segment 1 base; nucleotides outside the gene matches: 6. The CDR3 DNA reads TGTGCCAGCAGCTTAATCCCATGGACAGGGGGGAACACTGAAGCTTTCTTT. This encodes CASSLIPWTGGNTEAFF.

The V call is TRBV6-2 or TRBV6-3, the J call TRBJ1-1; 12 bases line up with TRBD1. The germline V gene has CDR1 MNHEY and CDR2 SVGEGT. Trimming at V came to 2 bases and at J to 3 bases, leaving 7 bases not matched to a gene. This CDR3 has 17 residues. The CDR3 region is CASSYRDRGHRDTEAFF. CDR3 sequence (DNA): TGTGCCAGCAGTTACCGGGACAGGGGGCATCGGGACACTGAAGCTTTCTTT.

This clonotype was recorded a few times. Written as DNA, the CDR3 is TGTGCCAGCAGTGAGTACAGGGCAACTAATGAAAAACTGTTTTTT. Amino acid sequence: CASSEYRATNEKLFF. The chain joins TRBV25-1 to TRBJ1-4, with D possibly matching TRBD1 (6 bases). The V gene's germline CDR1 is MGHDK and CDR2 SYGVNS. This CDR3 is 15 amino acids long. Trimming removed 3 bases at V and 0 bases at J, with 8 bases between. The whole variable domain, remainder taken from reference TRBV25-1 and TRBJ1-4, is EADIYQTPRYLVIGTGKKITLECSQTMGHDKMYWYQQDPGMELHLIHYSYGVNSTEKGDLSSESTVSRIRTEHFPLTLESARPSHTSQYLCASSEYRATNEKLFFGSGTQLSVL.

V usage is TRBV24-1 and J usage is TRBJ1-5; the match to TRBD1 covers 8 bases. Germline V lookup: CDR1 KGHDR, CDR2 SFDVKD. The V segment lost 2 bases and the J segment 5 bases; nucleotides outside the gene matches: 7. The CDR3 has 16 amino acids. CDR3 amino acids: CATSDSQDRDYQPQHF. The CDR3 DNA is TGTGCCACCAGTGATTCGCAGGACAGGGATTATCAGCCCCAGCATTTT.